This TCR beta chain was documented in a study of beta chain features in type 1 diabetes. This clone was counted between two and nine times. The authors reverse transcribed all of the isolated RNA, so sequencing captured expressed TCRB transcripts. Profiled with immunoSEQ multiplex PCR; TCRdb holds only in-frame clones, not every one. The sample yields fewer than 400,000 clones, 6.5% to 10% seen once. The CDR3 consists of 15 residues. V was clipped by 2 bases and J by 2 bases; unmatched bases: 6. Germline assignment: CDR1 MNHEY and CDR2 SMNVEV (reference sequence). This clonotype originated in a woman aged 18 to 35 in good health. Sequencing input: central memory CD4+ T cells from blood. The chain links TRBV27 to TRBJ2-7; TRBD1 matches 7 bases. The CDR3 sequence is CASSLGRGITYEQYF. The CDR3 DNA sequence: TGTGCCAGCAGTTTAGGCAGGGGGATTACCTACGAGCAGTACTTC.